Sequencing of this T cell receptor (beta chain) was carried out in a study of tumor-infiltrating lymphocytes in primary liver carcinoma. Germline CDR1 is SGHDN and CDR2 is FVKESK. This CDR3 is built from 15 residues. From 400 to 550 ng total RNA, TCR beta cDNA was generated with a primer in the constant region. For TCR beta, libraries were produced by three nested multiplex PCR rounds using slightly modified ARM-PCR. The study ran its first two PCR rounds for nine to eleven cycles each, using TRBV1-TRBV30 forward primers and a C-beta reverse primer. TCRdb re-called the multiplex PCR reads with MiXCR, one entry per CDR3 protein. The top ten clones hold about a sixth of a sample with a few hundred thousand distinct CDR3 sequences, 58% of them seen once. Unsorted whole blood served as the source of blood RNA, and germline DNA was extracted as well. As to this clonotype: The junction shows a germline mismatch at one end, possibly a read error.

This sequence was found in a woman aged 30 to 39 with primary liver carcinoma and hepatitis B virus infection. The rearrangement uses TRBV14 and TRBJ1-4; D is possibly TRBD1 (5 bases). The sample consisted of peripheral blood. This chain's CDR3 is CASSQGLAANEKLFF. The DNA of the CDR3 is TGTGCCAGTAGCCAGGGATTAGCAGCTAATGAAAAACTGTTTTTT.